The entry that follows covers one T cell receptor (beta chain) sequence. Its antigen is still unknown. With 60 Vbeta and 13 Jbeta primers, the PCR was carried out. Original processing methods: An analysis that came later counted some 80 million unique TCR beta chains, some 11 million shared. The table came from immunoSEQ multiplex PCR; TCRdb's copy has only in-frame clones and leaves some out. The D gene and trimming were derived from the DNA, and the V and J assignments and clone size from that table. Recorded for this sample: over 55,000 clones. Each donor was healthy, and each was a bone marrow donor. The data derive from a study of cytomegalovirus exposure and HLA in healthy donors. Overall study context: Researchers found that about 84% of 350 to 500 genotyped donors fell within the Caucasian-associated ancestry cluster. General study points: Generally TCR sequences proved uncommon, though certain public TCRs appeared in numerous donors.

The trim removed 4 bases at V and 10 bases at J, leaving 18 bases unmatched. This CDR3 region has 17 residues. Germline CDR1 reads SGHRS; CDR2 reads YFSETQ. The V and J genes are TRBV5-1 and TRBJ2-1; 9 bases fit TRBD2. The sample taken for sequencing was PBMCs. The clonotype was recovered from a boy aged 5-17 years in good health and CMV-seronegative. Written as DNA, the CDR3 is TGCGCCAGCAGCCCCTCACCATCAGCGGGGGGCGGGGACGAGCAGTTCTTC. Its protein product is CASSPSPSAGGGDEQFF.